Sequencing of this T cell receptor (beta chain) was carried out in a study of shared clonotypes between healthy human individuals (dated by TCRdb to 2018 to 2020). At the level of the whole study: The cohort comprised a couple of women and three men aged 18 to 49 years. To increase sequencing depth and limit assay-specific biases, TCR repertoire library preparation and sequencing were carried out by different laboratories using diverse techniques. Each donor's leukapheresis produced roughly between roughly 0.9 and 9 billion PBMCs. To estimate repertoire size and how much clonotype sharing occurs between individuals, the study deeply sequenced the blood TCR repertoires of roughly 5 healthy adults. For each donor, three plates each were used for CD4 naive and CD4 memory, two plates were used for CD8 naive, and one plate was used for CD8 memory. The paper's findings and limits, for the study overall: Sampling was restricted to blood, and TCR repertoires in tissues likely differ from the TCR repertoires found in blood. Pairwise subsampling indicated that sequencing depth was expected to affect the degree of clonotype sharing among donors. Clonotypes shared by all four sorted-subset donors showed higher generation probabilities than non-shared clonotypes. Even with the large sequencing depth, rarefaction of the sorted-subset datasets indicated that sequencing was incomplete. Larger estimated clonotype richness was generally found for naive subsets than for memory subsets. Across a handful of donors, 4.5% to 6.5% of naive CD4, 3.5% of naive CD8, roughly 2.2% of memory CD4, and roughly 0.41% of memory CD8 clonotypes were shared. The genetic and exposure-history diversity represented was limited by the small number of donors.

TCR CDR3 regions were amplified from genomic DNA by multiplex PCR using the deep immunoSEQ assay. Genomic DNA extracted from each cell subset was distributed evenly over all wells of several immunoSEQ 96-well plates, and each plate served as one replicate. For sorted subsets, approximately 210 ng genomic DNA, equal to 30,000 to 35,000 T cell genomes, was loaded into each replicate PCR. Purified libraries were quantified with a Qubit 3.0 fluorometer, sized on a Bioanalyzer 2100, and re-quantified with the KAPA Library Quantification kit. A separate single-read 150-cycle Illumina NextSeq 550 flow cell was used to sequence each immunoSEQ 96-well plate. Turning to the authors' computational methods: Because the immunoSEQ output held only junctional sequences and lacked quality scores, the filtering could not match the filtering applied to full-length reads. To assign V/J genes and CDR3, sequences were annotated against IMGT germline references using PyIR, a Python wrapper for IgBLAST v1.9. Reads were filtered out if the reads had weak V/J assignments (E-value above 1e-6), no CDR3, stop codons, out-of-frame junctions, or ambiguous translated residues. V3J clonotypes were defined as sequences sharing the same inferred V gene, J gene, and CDR3 amino acid sequence. Percentage overlap between repertoires was computed as shared unique clonotypes divided by the size of the smaller repertoire. Three approaches were used to assess repertoire richness: RTK rarefaction, the Chao1 estimator, and Recon v2.1 estimates of unobserved clonotypes. OLGA was used to compute generation probabilities for all TCRbeta clonotypes that the gDNA method yielded from a few donors. TCRdb limited this immuneACCESS table to in-frame rearrangements with V and J called. A share of clones is missing; checked studies link under half to unresolved V genes, and the rest is unexplained. The V and J calls and clone size were taken over from that table, and D and trimming were inferred from the DNA. This sample comprises hundreds of thousands of clones, about 91% of them detected only once. Nearly 25% of the sample is taken by the ten largest.

About this clone itself: Its antigen is unknown. There are no base qualities to consult, and no much larger clone falls within one base.

V loses 0 bases at its end and J loses 2 bases; junction bases beyond the gene matches: 12. Including cysteine and phenylalanine, the CDR3 has 19 amino acids. The retained sequence is limited to the CDR3, 57 bases, with the frame set at the first base. The germline V gene (reference sequence) supplies CDR1 SEHNR and CDR2 FQNEAQ. CD8 naive samples consisted of CD45RO-negative cells that were positively selected for CCR7, yielding a CD45RA+CCR7+ population without TemRA cells. Healthy HIV-negative adults with no recently reported acute infections or vaccinations were included as donors. Only Caucasian adults living in Nashville, Tennessee, USA were represented among the donors. Blood was obtained by leukapheresis, after which PBMCs were separated by Ficoll-Histopaque density gradient centrifugation and cryopreserved in liquid nitrogen vapor phase. Analytical flow cytometry was used to check the purity and quantity of every magnetically sorted T cell population. Genomic DNA was isolated from each sorted fraction and quantified by UV absorbance on a Nanodrop 2000c.

Sequenced input: naive CD8+ T cells sorted from blood. In the paper's terms, the cell subset or site label means: CD45RA+CCR7+. This clonotype originated in a man younger than 40 in good health. Recombination connected TRBV7-9 to TRBJ2-7, and TRBD1 matches 11 of the central bases. The bases read TGTGCCAGCAGCTTAGCGGACAGGGGGCGTACGAAATACCCCTACGAGCAGTACTTC. Translation gives CASSLADRGRTKYPYEQYF. The reference TRBV7-9 and TRBJ2-7 proteins fill in what lies around the CDR3, so the full variable domain reads DTGVSQNPRHKITKRGQNVTFRCDPISEHNRLYWYRQTLGQGPEFLTYFQNEAQLEKSRLLSDRFSAERPKGSFSTLEIQRTEQGDSAMYLCASSLADRGRTKYPYEQYFGPGTRLTVT.